The next 5 T cell receptor beta chains were all read from a single sample in a study of T cell responses to AZD1222 COVID-19 vaccine. TCRdb's table, derived via immunoSEQ multiplex PCR, lists solely in-frame clones and lacks some. The data hold about 110,000 clones, with 92% observed a single time. This specimen consisted of peripheral blood, obtained 28 days after the second AZD1222 dose. These receptors all stem from an adult who received the AZD1222 COVID-19 vaccine.

This rearrangement joins TRBV2 to TRBJ1-5, with TRBD1 matching 7 bases. The V gene end was trimmed by 6 bases and the J gene end by 1 base; junction bases not matched to a gene: 3. This CDR3 has 14 amino acids. Germline loops: CDR1 SNHLY, CDR2 FYNNEI. CDR3 protein: CASRETGSNQPQHF. Here the CDR3 DNA reads TGTGCCAGCAGAGAGACAGGGAGCAATCAGCCCCAGCATTTT.

The V call is TRBV30, the J call TRBJ1-2; TRBD1 agrees at 9 bases. Germline loops: CDR1 GTSNPN, CDR2 SVGIG (reference sequence). CDR3 length: 15 residues. V shed 2 bases and J 4 bases; nucleotides not matched to a gene: 8. CDR3 amino acids: CAWSITGGRGYGYTF. The DNA for the CDR3 is TGTGCCTGGAGTATTACAGGGGGCCGCGGCTATGGCTACACCTTC.

This clone was found once. This sequence joins TRBV12-2 and TRBJ2-1; the D call in the table, TRBD1, was not verified against the DNA. TRBV12-2 is termed a pseudogene. The CDR3 runs to 15 residues. The chain's CDR3 is CASRLPGDSYNEQFF. In nucleotides, the CDR3 is TGTGCAAGTCGCTTACCAGGGGACTCCTACAATGAGCAGTTCTTC.

The CDR3 spells CASSYSAGSSYNEQFF. The CDR3 region has the DNA TGTGCCAGCAGTTACTCGGCCGGGAGCTCCTACAATGAGCAGTTCTTC. This sequence joins TRBV6-5 and TRBJ2-1, with D perhaps matching TRBD2 (6 bases). Germline V lookup: CDR1 MNHEY, CDR2 SVGAGI. This CDR3 has 16 residues. V was trimmed by 0 bases and J by 0 bases, leaving 9 bases between them.

This CDR3 reads CASSWASTDTQYF. The CDR3 DNA reads as TGTGCCAGCAGCTGGGCTAGTACAGATACGCAGTATTTT. The chain links TRBV7-8 to TRBJ2-3, with D unclear. Trimming took 4 bases from V and 3 from J, leaving 8 bases between them. The CDR3 is 13 amino acids. Per the germline V gene, CDR1 is SGHVS and CDR2 is FQNEAQ.